This TCR beta chain was observed in a study of cytomegalovirus exposure and HLA in healthy donors. Study-level background: In a previous analysis, 95 million to 130 million unique TCR beta sequences were found from 150 million to 200 million T cells. Study outcomes and limitations: The Asian-associated ancestry cluster reportedly had fewer N-insertions than the approximately 670-donor mean in a later analysis. In a later analysis, a missense DCLRE1C variant was linked to TCR beta V- and J-gene trimming. An analysis done earlier found most TCR beta V segments productive about 90% or about 30% of the time.

Germline V gives CDR1 SGHVS, CDR2 FNYEAQ. CDR3 length: 15 residues. The V and J ends lost 5 bases and 4 bases, in that order; junction bases with no gene match: 8. This clone was detected once. Its antigen remains unknown. In the PCR, 60 Vbeta and 13 Jbeta primers were used. Data came from immunoSEQ multiplex PCR; TCRdb stores just in-frame clones and leaves some out. The sample records around 140,000 clones, around four fifths being singletons. The receptor was isolated from a middle-aged woman in good health and CMV-seronegative. Sequencing was done on a sample of PBMCs. The chain joins TRBV7-6 to TRBJ1-2; 9 bases agree with TRBD1. The CDR3 DNA sequence: TGTGCCAGCAGCAAAGCCACAGGGGGCGCCTATGGCTACACCTTC. This gives the protein CASSKATGGAYGYTF. The full variable domain, its missing parts supplied by reference TRBV7-6 and TRBJ1-2, is GAGVSQSPRYKVTKRGQDVALRCDPISGHVSLYWYRQALGQGPEFLTYFNYEAQQDKSGLPNDRFSAERPEGSISTLTIQRTEQRDSAMYRCASSKATGGAYGYTFGSGTRLTVV.